The 16 T cell receptor beta chains in this list originate from one sample, sequenced in a study of T cell repertoires in cytomegalovirus infection. Each CDR3 protein gets one entry after TCRdb re-called the reads with MiXCR. Of hundreds of thousands of distinct CDR3 sequences listed, around 32% are singletons. Their target antigens are unknown. The specimen was cultured PBMCs, collected from culture after CMV antigen stimulation. These receptors were collected from a human donor in good health (CMV status not recorded). Some clones in this sample may be carry-over from other donors' samples.

This clonotype turned up a few times. V is TRBV19 and J is TRBJ1-2; D is ambiguous. V shed 3 bases and J shed 0 bases, with 8 bases lying between them. The CDR3 loop spans 14 amino acids. Germline assignment: CDR1 LNHDA and CDR2 SQIVND (reference sequence). Here the CDR3 DNA reads TGTGCCAGTAGTATTCGCGGGGCTAACTATGGCTACACCTTC. As protein: CASSIRGANYGYTF.

A few counts support this clonotype. The chain is built from TRBV10-3 and TRBJ2-5; TRBD2 agrees at 8 bases. The germline gives CDR1 ENHRY, CDR2 SYGVKD. This CDR3 comprises 14 residues. The trim removed 6 bases at V and 4 bases at J, leaving 7 bases unmatched. The CDR3 reads CAIREAGEGETQYF. In nucleotides, the CDR3 is TGTGCCATCAGGGAAGCGGGAGAGGGAGAGACCCAGTACTTC.

V and J are TRBV20-1 and TRBJ1-5; D not resolved. The CDR3 has 13 amino acids. V dropped 5 bases and J dropped 0 bases, with 8 bases sitting between them. Germline loops: CDR1 DFQATT, CDR2 SNEGSKA (reference sequence). CDR3 in amino acids: CSAAGDSNQPQHF. DNA of the CDR3: TGCAGTGCTGCGGGCGATAGCAATCAGCCCCAGCATTTT.

This rearrangement joins TRBV6-5 to TRBJ2-5; D may be TRBD1 (6 bases). The CDR3 spans 15 residues. Per germline, CDR1 MNHEY and CDR2 SVGAGI. Trimming removed 5 bases from V and 5 bases from J, with 18 bases in between. The chain's CDR3 is CASSDPSGGRETQYF. The CDR3, as DNA: TGTGCCAGCAGTGACCCGTCTGGGGGCCGGGAGACCCAGTACTTC.

This clonotype was detected a few times. The genes are TRBV28 and TRBJ1-1; D remains unclear. The CDR3 consists of 14 residues. Germline lookup yields CDR1 MDHEN and CDR2 SYDVKM. Trimming took 5 bases from V and 6 from J, leaving 16 bases between them. CDR3 in DNA: TGTGCCAGCAGTCTCCATGCTATTGCCGCTGAAGCTTTCTTT. Translating it yields CASSLHAIAAEAFF.

This clonotype has a handful of counts. The V gene is TRBV10-3, the J gene TRBJ1-1, with TRBD1 matching 8 bases. The J segment lost 3 bases and the V segment lost 7 bases, leaving 7 bases of the junction unmatched. The CDR3 totals 14 residues. Germline V CDR1 and CDR2: ENHRY, SYGVKD. DNA of the CDR3: TGTGCCATCAATATGGACAGGGACCACACTGAAGCTTTCTTT. Its translation: CAINMDRDHTEAFF.

The chain joins TRBV5-1 to TRBJ2-1; TRBD2 agrees at 7 bases. V dropped 4 bases and J dropped 4; count of bases not matched to a gene: 8. CDR3 length: 15 amino acids. Germline assignment: CDR1 SGHRS and CDR2 YFSETQ. In nucleotides, the CDR3 is TGCGCCAGCAGCGGGGGGGAAGGGACTTACAATGAGCAGTTCTTC. This gives the protein CASSGGEGTYNEQFF. Drawing the rest from reference TRBV5-1 and TRBJ2-1, the complete variable domain is KAGVTQTPRYLIKTRGQQVTLSCSPISGHRSVSWYQQTPGQGLQFLFEYFSETQRNKGNFPGRFSGRQFSNSRSEMNVSTLELGDSALYLCASSGGEGTYNEQFFGPGTRLTVL.

The gene calls are TRBV7-6 and TRBJ2-3, with 10 bases identical to TRBD2. J was trimmed by 4 bases and V by 5 bases; bases with no gene match: 6. This CDR3 is built from 15 residues. Germline V lookup: CDR1 SGHVS, CDR2 FNYEAQ. The CDR3 spells CASSRSGGAADTQYF. In DNA, the CDR3 is TGTGCCAGCAGCCGAAGCGGGGGGGCGGCAGATACGCAGTATTTT.

The V and J genes are TRBV2 and TRBJ2-7; TRBD2 aligns across 8 bases. Germline V CDR1 and CDR2: SNHLY, FYNNEI. CDR3 size: 16 residues. Trimming at V came to 5 bases and at J to 3 bases, leaving 12 bases not matched to a gene. This CDR3 reads CASSRGGAGTHYEQYF. The CDR3 DNA is TGTGCCAGCAGTCGGGGGGGAGCGGGGACCCACTACGAGCAGTACTTC.

This clonotype was observed a handful of times. The gene calls are TRBV7-9 and TRBJ1-4; no clear D. Trimming shortened V by 3 bases and J by 8 bases, and 4 bases separated the two germline ends. Germline V gives CDR1 SEHNR, CDR2 FQNEAQ (reference sequence). The CDR3 is made up of 11 amino acids. CDR3 residues: CASSFQEKLFF. In DNA form, the CDR3 reads TGTGCCAGCAGCTTTCAAGAAAAACTGTTTTTT. Based on the CDR3 plus reference TRBV7-9 and TRBJ1-4, the full variable domain is DTGVSQNPRHKITKRGQNVTFRCDPISEHNRLYWYRQTLGQGPEFLTYFQNEAQLEKSRLLSDRFSAERPKGSFSTLEIQRTEQGDSAMYLCASSFQEKLFFGSGTQLSVL.

This clonotype was seen repeatedly, ten times or more. This rearrangement joins TRBV6-1 to TRBJ2-6; D unclear. Germline CDR1 MNHNS, CDR2 SASEGT. The CDR3 sequence is 16 residues long. V lost 5 bases and J lost 4, with 15 bases in between. The CDR3, as DNA: TGTGCCAGCAGTTATGGAACTCCAACGGGGGCCAACGTCCTGACTTTC. Translated: CASSYGTPTGANVLTF.

This clonotype turned up a few times. This chain joins TRBV7-2 and TRBJ2-7, with D perhaps TRBD2 (6 bases). V was cut by 5 bases and J by 6 bases, with 26 bases left in between. CDR1 and CDR2 (germline): SGHTA, FQGNSA. The CDR3 is 17 residues long. CDR3 nucleotide sequence: TGTGCCAGCAGCCGTTGGGGGGATAACACCCTGGGGGGCGAGCAGTACTTC. It encodes CASSRWGDNTLGGEQYF.

This rearrangement joins TRBV2 to TRBJ2-1; the D is unclear. Germline CDR1 is SNHLY and CDR2 is FYNNEI. This CDR3 contains 13 residues. The ends were cut back, 6 bases at V and 2 bases at J, with 8 bases in the middle. The CDR3 nucleotides read TGTGCCAGCAGCATCAAGCCCTACAATGAGCAGTTCTTC. It translates to CASSIKPYNEQFF.

V is TRBV4-1 and J is TRBJ2-1, with TRBD2 as a possible D gene (6 bases). The germline V gene has CDR1 MGHRA and CDR2 YSYEKL. The CDR3 spans 16 residues. Trimming took off 1 base at V and 3 bases at J, with 13 bases between the two ends. CDR3: CASSQASLASYNEQFF. CDR3 DNA sequence: TGCGCCAGCAGCCAAGCTTCTCTAGCGAGCTACAATGAGCAGTTCTTC.

In nucleotides, the CDR3 is TGCAGTGCTTCAGCGGGAGGGGGGAACGAGCAGTACTTC. It codes for CSASAGGGNEQYF. The genes are TRBV20-1 and TRBJ2-7; 10 positions agree with TRBD2. The CDR3 totals 13 residues. Unmatched junction bases numbered 6, after V lost 5 bases and J lost 5 bases. Germline V gene sequence: CDR1 DFQATT, CDR2 SNEGSKA (reference sequence).

V gene TRBV20-1 combines with J gene TRBJ2-5; unclear D gene. CDR3 size: 12 residues. CDR1 and CDR2 from the germline V gene are DFQATT and SNEGSKA (reference sequence). V gave up 3 bases and J gave up 5 bases, with 10 bases separating them. This CDR3 reads CSASLLLETQYF. CDR3 bases: TGCAGTGCTAGTCTTCTCCTCGAGACCCAGTACTTC.